This is a list of T cell receptor beta chains from one sample in a study of vaccination and CD4 T cells after COVID-19. TCRdb re-derived calls from the PCR reads in MiXCR, one entry per CDR3 protein. The sample lists roughly 13,000 distinct CDR3 sequences; around half were seen once. These receptors' targets are unknown. Sequencing input: CD4+ T cells from blood, cultured in vitro. The receptors shown here come from a human donor who had recovered from COVID-19. CDR3s include the opening cysteine and the closing phenylalanine or tryptophan. The D gene is left open where the match is weak. Not every row has a clone size; where given, it reads once, few, many or a size class.

clone_size: -; v_call: TRBV11-3; j_call: TRBJ1-4; d_call: TRBD1; cdr3_nt: TGTGCCAGCAGCTTAGAGGGACAGGGGCTGAATGAAAAACTGTTTTTT; cdr3_aa: CASSLEGQGLNEKLFF
clone_size: -; v_call: TRBV5-1; j_call: TRBJ2-5; d_call: -; cdr3_nt: TGCGCCAGCAGCTTCGCGAACGGTCCGGGGGAGACCCAGTACTTC; cdr3_aa: CASSFANGPGETQYF
clone_size: -; v_call: TRBV7-2; j_call: TRBJ2-2; d_call: -; cdr3_nt: TGTGCCAGCATGGAAGGGTTGAACACCGGGGAGCTGTTTTTT; cdr3_aa: CASMEGLNTGELFF
clone_size: -; v_call: TRBV12-3/TRBV12-4; j_call: TRBJ2-2; d_call: -; cdr3_nt: TGTGCCACCGGGACTTTGAACACCGGGGAGCTGTTTTTT; cdr3_aa: CATGTLNTGELFF
clone_size: -; v_call: TRBV7-9; j_call: TRBJ1-6; d_call: -; cdr3_nt: TGTGCCAGCGGGGATTCACCCCTCCACTTT; cdr3_aa: CASGDSPLHF
clone_size: -; v_call: TRBV6-7; j_call: TRBJ2-7; d_call: -; cdr3_nt: TGTGCCAGCAGTTACTCGACGTCCCCAGGGCGATACGAGCAGTACTTC; cdr3_aa: CASSYSTSPGRYEQYF
clone_size: -; v_call: TRBV30; j_call: TRBJ1-5; d_call: TRBD1; cdr3_nt: TGTGCCTGGGGTGAGGGGGCGAGCAATCAGCCCCAGCATTTT; cdr3_aa: CAWGEGASNQPQHF
clone_size: -; v_call: TRBV30; j_call: TRBJ2-7; d_call: -; cdr3_nt: TGTGCCTGGGCGGACCTTTACGAGCAGTACTTC; cdr3_aa: CAWADLYEQYF
clone_size: few; v_call: TRBV27; j_call: TRBJ2-5; d_call: -; cdr3_nt: TGTGCCAGCAGTGCTTCCGGCACTAAAGAGACCCAGTACTTC; cdr3_aa: CASSASGTKETQYF
clone_size: -; v_call: TRBV5-1; j_call: TRBJ2-1; d_call: TRBD2; cdr3_nt: TGCGCCAGCAGCTTAGTAATGGGACTAGCGGGGTTCGAGCAGTTCTTC; cdr3_aa: CASSLVMGLAGFEQFF
clone_size: few; v_call: TRBV27; j_call: TRBJ2-3; d_call: TRBD2; cdr3_nt: TGTGCCAGCAGTTTATGGCGGGAGGGAGGGCAGTATTTT; cdr3_aa: CASSLWREGGQYF
clone_size: -; v_call: TRBV28; j_call: TRBJ1-5; d_call: -; cdr3_nt: TGTGCCAGCAGAACAGGGCCTGCTCAGCCCCAGCATTTT; cdr3_aa: CASRTGPAQPQHF
clone_size: -; v_call: TRBV20-1; j_call: TRBJ1-6; d_call: TRBD1; cdr3_nt: TGCAGTGCTAGAGATCATGGGACAGGGAGTTCACCCCTCCACTTT; cdr3_aa: CSARDHGTGSSPLHF
clone_size: once; v_call: TRBV19; j_call: TRBJ1-1; d_call: -; cdr3_nt: TGTGCCAGTAGTCGTCTGGGGGTGAACACTGAAGCTTTCTTT; cdr3_aa: CASSRLGVNTEAFF
clone_size: -; v_call: TRBV19; j_call: TRBJ1-2; d_call: -; cdr3_nt: TGTGCCAGTGATTCCGGGGGCCAGTGGAACTATGGCTACACCTTC; cdr3_aa: CASDSGGQWNYGYTF
clone_size: -; v_call: TRBV5-4; j_call: TRBJ1-4; d_call: -; cdr3_nt: TGTGCCAGCAGCCGAGAGGGGGGCGCAAATGAAAAACTGTTTTTT; cdr3_aa: CASSREGGANEKLFF